This is a list of T cell receptor beta chains from one sample in a study of T-cell reconstitution after alpha-beta-depleted transplantation in children. MiXCR was run by TCRdb on the PCR reads, yielding one entry per CDR3 protein. The sample includes about 900,000 distinct CDR3 sequences, roughly 29% of them seen just once. The specimen comprised PBMCs, mostly from graft donor cells, sampled 360 days after TCRalphabeta/CD19-depleted stem cell transplant. The receptors come from a boy in the first two years of life who had a stem cell transplant for SCID, so the T cells may come from the graft donor. The CDR3 runs from the conserved cysteine through the conserved F or W. The D gene is left open where the match is weak. Clone size, where shown, is once, few, many, or a class for clones that have expanded.

size	V	D	length	J	DNA	CDR3
.	TRBV20-1	.	15	TRBJ2-7	TGCAGTGCTAGAGGTCACAGGGCCAACTCCTACGAGCAGTACTTC	CSARGHRANSYEQYF
few	TRBV12-3/TRBV12-4	.	14	TRBJ1-2	TGTGCCAGCACCCCCAGTGGCCCGAGGGATGGCTACACCTTC	CASTPSGPRDGYTF
few	TRBV27	.	15	TRBJ2-3	TGTGCCAGCAGTACCGGGACCTTTGAGGGAGATACGCAGTATTTT	CASSTGTFEGDTQYF
.	TRBV7-9	TRBD2	16	TRBJ2-1	TGTGCCAGCAGCTTTGTGGGGACTAGCGGGGTCGGTGAGCAGTTCTTC	CASSFVGTSGVGEQFF
.	TRBV28	.	14	TRBJ2-3	TGTGCCAGCAGTTGGAGGACGAGCACAGATACGCAGTATTTT	CASSWRTSTDTQYF
.	TRBV4-3	TRBD1	15	TRBJ1-1	TGCGCCAGCAGCCAAGATGGGACAGCTGGCACTGAAGCTTTCTTT	CASSQDGTAGTEAFF
.	TRBV20-1	.	16	TRBJ1-3	TGCAGTGCTAGAGACCTAGGACCGAGCTCTGGAAACACCATATATTTT	CSARDLGPSSGNTIYF
few	TRBV6-5	.	16	TRBJ1-2	TGTGCCAGCAGTTACTCGAACCAGGGCCTCAACTATGGCTACACCTTC	CASSYSNQGLNYGYTF
.	TRBV2	.	15	TRBJ2-5	TGTGCCAGCAGTGATCCTCAGCTACGGGGGGAGACCCAGTACTTC	CASSDPQLRGETQYF
few	TRBV25-1	TRBD2	15	TRBJ2-3	TGTGCCAGCAGTGAGTTCGGGGGGGTCACAGATACGCAGTATTTT	CASSEFGGVTDTQYF
.	TRBV5-1	.	15	TRBJ2-1	TGCGCCAGCAGCCCCGGGGACCTATCTAACAATGAGCAGTTCTTC	CASSPGDLSNNEQFF
.	TRBV2	TRBD2	18	TRBJ2-5	TGTGCCAGCACAGACACGGGACTAGCGGGGGGGTACCAAGAGACCCAGTACTTC	CASTDTGLAGGYQETQYF
.	TRBV7-2	.	12	TRBJ2-5	TGTGTCGTGGGTCGCCCAGTGGAGACCCAGTACTTC	CVVGRPVETQYF
few	TRBV28	.	15	TRBJ1-1	TGTGCCAGCAGTTCTCCGACAGGATTGAACACTGAAGCTTTCTTT	CASSSPTGLNTEAFF
once	TRBV20-1	.	18	TRBJ2-5	TGCAGTGCTAGAGTCGGGACGGACCGGGACACCTTCCAAGAGACCCAGTACTTC	CSARVGTDRDTFQETQYF
few	TRBV12-3/TRBV12-4	.	15	TRBJ2-7	TGTGCCAGCAGTCCCCAAAGGGGGGACCCCTACGAGCAGTACTTC	CASSPQRGDPYEQYF
.	TRBV20-1	TRBD1	13	TRBJ2-3	TGCAGTGCTGGAGAGGGGGCCACAGATACGCAGTATTTT	CSAGEGATDTQYF
.	TRBV20-1	.	17	TRBJ2-3	TGCAGTGCCGTCGCCCCCAGACAGAGCCCTAGCACAGATACGCAGTATTTT	CSAVAPRQSPSTDTQYF
few	TRBV12-3/TRBV12-4	.	15	TRBJ2-1	TGTGCCAGCAGTTTACCGGGACAAAGTGGCCAGGAGCAGTTCTTC	CASSLPGQSGQEQFF
.	TRBV7-2	.	14	TRBJ1-1	TGTGCCAGCAGCCCCCGGCTAAGGCAGTCAGAAGCTTTCTTT	CASSPRLRQSEAFF
few	TRBV9	.	15	TRBJ2-2	TGTGCCAGCAGCGTAGCTCTTCAGAACACCGGGGAGCTGTTTTTT	CASSVALQNTGELFF
.	TRBV5-6	TRBD1	13	TRBJ1-5	TGTGCCAGCAGTCGTACAGGGGATCAGCCCCAGCATTTT	CASSRTGDQPQHF
.	TRBV7-6	TRBD2	16	TRBJ2-7	TGTGCCAGCAGCTTAGCAGCTAGCGGGGGTTCCTACGAGCAGTACTTC	CASSLAASGGSYEQYF
.	TRBV27	TRBD2	16	TRBJ2-7	TGTGCCAGCTTCCGACTAACAGCGGGGGGAACCTACGAGCAGTACTTC	CASFRLTAGGTYEQYF
.	TRBV10-3	TRBD1	14	TRBJ2-1	TGTGCCATTAAGGACAGGGCTACTTACAATGAGCAGTTCTTC	CAIKDRATYNEQFF
few	TRBV20-1	TRBD2	14	TRBJ2-2	TGCAGTGGCCTAGCGGGGGGCAACACCGGGGAGCTGTTTTTT	CSGLAGGNTGELFF
.	TRBV15	.	15	TRBJ2-2	TGTGCCACCAGCAGACAGGACAGTGACACCGGGGAGCTGTTTTTT	CATSRQDSDTGELFF
few	TRBV4-2	.	14	TRBJ2-3	TGTGCCAGCAGCTTCCAGAGTGGCACAGATACGCAGTATTTT	CASSFQSGTDTQYF